These 32 T cell receptor beta chains were all obtained from the same sample, sequenced in a study of T cell responses to AZD1222 COVID-19 vaccine. Here immunoSEQ multiplex PCR was the method, and the copy in TCRdb shows in-frame clones only, minus some. The data hold about 150,000 clones, with roughly 90% observed a single time. The specimen comprised peripheral blood, sampled on day 0 of AZD1222 vaccination. All receptors derive from an adult in good health.

This clone was picked up a small number of times. The V gene is TRBV30, the J gene TRBJ2-3; 7 positions match TRBD2. V shed 4 bases and J 6 bases; nucleotides not matched to a gene: 4. The CDR3 consists of 12 residues. Germline V gene sequence: CDR1 GTSNPN, CDR2 SVGIG (reference sequence). CDR3 coding DNA: TGTGCCTGGACCCGGGGAGGGGATACGCAGTATTTT. This codes for CAWTRGGDTQYF.

This chain links TRBV5-1 with TRBJ1-6; D ambiguous. This CDR3 contains 17 residues. Trimming pared 0 bases from V and 0 bases from J, leaving 10 bases between. Germline CDR1 reads SGHRS; CDR2 reads YFSETQ. The CDR3 loop reads CASSLEAGDSYNSPLHF. CDR3 coding DNA: TGCGCCAGCAGCTTGGAGGCAGGAGACTCCTATAATTCACCCCTCCACTTT.

This chain joins TRBV21-1 and TRBJ2-1; the DNA was not compared with TRBD2, the D call given in the table. TRBV21-1 is an annotated pseudogene. The CDR3 length is 17 residues. CDR3 region: CASIPESGGTSYNEQFF. The CDR3 DNA reads TGTGCCAGCATCCCGGAGAGCGGGGGAACCTCCTACAATGAGCAGTTCTTC.

The CDR3 sequence is CASSYRGRPGTEAFF. DNA of the CDR3: TGTGCCAGCAGTTACAGGGGTAGGCCGGGCACTGAAGCTTTCTTT. The gene calls are TRBV6-5 and TRBJ1-1; perhaps TRBD1 as D (5 bases). With 2 bases removed from V and 4 bases from J, the gap between germline ends came to 14 bases. The CDR3 runs 15 residues. Germline loops: CDR1 MNHEY, CDR2 SVGAGI.

In DNA, the CDR3 is TGTGCCAGCAGCCAGGACGAACGGACTGAAGCTTTCTTT. Translation gives CASSQDERTEAFF. The chain carries TRBV12-3 or TRBV12-4 and TRBJ1-1; the D is unclear. This CDR3 comprises 13 residues. Trimming shortened V by 6 bases and J by 5 bases, and 13 bases separated the two germline ends.

The rearrangement joins TRBV3-1 (or the pseudogene TRBV3-2) to TRBJ2-5; 9 positions match TRBD2. The CDR3 runs 16 residues. Germline V gives CDR1 LGHDT, CDR2 YNNKEL (reference sequence). J was trimmed by 1 base and V by 3 bases; bases with no gene match: 6. The CDR3 loop is CASSQISGGIQETQYF. The CDR3 region has the DNA TGTGCCAGCAGCCAGATTAGCGGGGGAATCCAAGAGACCCAGTACTTC.

This chain links TRBV6-5 with TRBJ1-1, with TRBD1 as a possible D gene (5 bases). Trimming stripped 6 bases from V and 5 bases from J, with 16 bases between. CDR1 MNHEY and CDR2 SVGAGI come from the germline V gene. The CDR3 sequence is 14 residues long. CDR3 sequence reads: CASRRDLVGTEAFF. The CDR3 DNA sequence: TGTGCCAGCAGGCGGGACCTCGTCGGAACTGAAGCTTTCTTT.

The chain is built from TRBV30 and TRBJ1-5; D gene uncertain. The CDR3 is made up of 13 amino acids. Germline V gene data show CDR1 as GTSNPN and CDR2 as SVGIG (reference sequence). The ends were cut back, 1 base at V and 7 bases at J, with 11 bases in the middle. As DNA, the CDR3 is TGTGCCTGGAGTGCGGGGTTTGGACAGCCCCAGCATTTT. Encoded protein: CAWSAGFGQPQHF. The whole variable domain, remainder taken from reference TRBV30 and TRBJ1-5, is SQTIHQWPATLVQPVGSPLSLECTVEGTSNPNLYWYRQAAGRGLQLLFYSVGIGQISSEVPQNLSASRPQDRQFILSSKKLLLSDSGFYLCAWSAGFGQPQHFGDGTRLSIL.

The J gene is TRBJ2-2, the V gene TRBV27; 7 nucleotides line up with TRBD1. Germline-derived CDR1 and CDR2 are MNHEY and SMNVEV (reference sequence). The CDR3 runs to 18 residues. The ends lost 4 bases at V and 1 base at J; junction bases unmatched: 12. The CDR3 nucleotides read TGTGCCAGCAGTTCTCGTCCCCCCGGGACAGAGAACACCGGGGAGCTGTTTTTT. It is translated as CASSSRPPGTENTGELFF.

The V gene is TRBV6-2 or TRBV6-3, the J gene TRBJ2-7; tentatively, D is TRBD1 or TRBD2 (5 bases each). V was clipped by 0 bases and J by 6 bases, with 9 bases between them. The CDR3 spans 13 residues. Germline loops: CDR1 MNHEY, CDR2 SVGEGT. CDR3 in DNA: TGTGCCAGCAGTTACTCAGAGGGGAGCGAGCAGTACTTC. Translating it yields CASSYSEGSEQYF.

This chain's CDR3 is CASSLGGAYKKLFF. In nucleotides, the CDR3 is TGTGCCAGCAGCTTAGGGGGCGCGTATAAAAAACTGTTTTTT. This chain connects TRBV7-9 to TRBJ1-4; possible D gene TRBD1, 5 bases. V was shortened by 1 base and J by 9 bases, with 12 bases between the two germline ends. The CDR3 consists of 14 residues. The germline V gene has CDR1 SEHNR and CDR2 FQNEAQ (reference sequence).

J is TRBJ2-7 and V is TRBV19; 8 bases fit TRBD2. The V gene end was trimmed by 4 bases and the J gene end by 0 bases; junction bases not matched to a gene: 2. The CDR3 is made up of 14 amino acids. Germline CDR1 reads LNHDA; CDR2 reads SQIVND (reference sequence). This CDR3 reads CASSSGRTSYEQYF. CDR3 bases: TGTGCCAGTAGTAGCGGGAGGACCTCCTACGAGCAGTACTTC.

This clone was observed a single time. The J gene is TRBJ1-1, the V gene TRBV27; D remains unclear. This CDR3 is built from 13 residues. V was clipped by 5 bases and J by 0 bases, with 7 bases between them. Germline V lookup: CDR1 MNHEY, CDR2 SMNVEV (reference sequence). The CDR3: CASSPRLNTEAFF. CDR3 sequence (DNA): TGTGCCAGCAGTCCCCGCTTGAACACTGAAGCTTTCTTT.

V usage is TRBV7-9 and J usage is TRBJ1-1, with a tentative D call TRBD1 (5 bases). There are 13 residues in the CDR3. Between the trimmed V and J ends, which lost 4 bases and 5 bases, there was a span of 11 bases. The germline V gene encodes CDR1 SEHNR and CDR2 FQNEAQ (reference sequence). CDR3 amino acids: CASSSSGVTEAFF. In nucleotides, the CDR3 is TGTGCCAGCAGCTCCTCGGGGGTGACTGAAGCTTTCTTT.

This clone was observed a few times. The V gene is TRBV7-9, the J gene TRBJ1-1; D is unclear. The CDR3 consists of 12 residues. Trimming took off 3 bases at V and 1 base at J, with 3 bases between the two ends. The germline V gene encodes CDR1 SEHNR and CDR2 FQNEAQ (reference sequence). The CDR3 coding sequence is TGTGCCAGCAGCTTTTCGAACACTGAAGCTTTCTTT. It yields the protein CASSFSNTEAFF.

This clone was counted a single time. The chain has TRBV5-4 and TRBJ2-5; 7 bases line up with TRBD2. This CDR3 has 13 amino acids. Germline V gives CDR1 SGHNT, CDR2 YYREEE (reference sequence). J gave up 2 bases and V 5 bases, and 3 bases lay outside the gene matches. CDR3 amino acids: CASRLAVQETQYF. As DNA, the CDR3 is TGTGCCAGCAGGCTAGCGGTTCAAGAGACCCAGTACTTC.

The genes are TRBV6-5 and TRBJ2-5, with D possibly matching TRBD1 (6 bases). Trimming pared 5 bases from V and 6 bases from J, leaving 16 bases between. Germline lookup yields CDR1 MNHEY and CDR2 SVGAGI. The CDR3 contains 14 residues. CDR3 region: CASSTGPGVKTQYF. The DNA of the CDR3 is TGTGCCAGCAGTACAGGGCCGGGCGTAAAGACCCAGTACTTC.

The CDR3 sequence is CASSLHKASTNEKLFF. For the CDR3, the DNA is TGTGCCAGCAGTTTACACAAGGCCTCAACTAATGAAAAACTGTTTTTT. J is TRBJ1-4 and V is TRBV6-5; D not resolved. The CDR3 covers 16 residues. Trimming stripped 4 bases from V and 0 bases from J, with 12 bases between. Germline V lookup: CDR1 MNHEY, CDR2 SVGAGI.

The chain has TRBV5-1 and TRBJ1-4; D may be TRBD1 (6 bases). Trimming removed 0 bases at V and 8 bases at J, with 14 bases between. The V gene's germline CDR1 is SGHRS and CDR2 YFSETQ. This CDR3 is 15 amino acids long. CDR3 nucleotides: TGCGCCAGCAGCTTGGCCGGGACAAACGGAGAAAAACTGTTTTTT. This translates into CASSLAGTNGEKLFF.

The CDR3 nucleotides are TGTGCCAGCAGCTTAGGCGGGACAGGTCCCTACGAGCAGTACTTC. Amino acid sequence: CASSLGGTGPYEQYF. The chain combines TRBV11-3 with TRBJ2-7; 8 bases agree with TRBD1. Germline V gives CDR1 SGHNT, CDR2 YENEEA. With V trimmed by 1 base and J by 2 bases, 4 bases remained unmatched. CDR3 length: 15 amino acids.

This chain uses TRBV5-6 with TRBJ2-2, with 11 bases fitting TRBD1. V lost 4 bases, J lost 7 bases, and 6 bases stayed unmatched. This CDR3 has 15 amino acids. Germline V gives CDR1 SGHDT, CDR2 YYEEEE. CDR3 region: CASSLDRGLNGELFF. CDR3 nucleotide sequence: TGTGCCAGCAGCCTGGACAGGGGGCTGAACGGGGAGCTGTTTTTT.

V usage is TRBV19 and J usage is TRBJ2-1; TRBD2 agrees at 7 bases. The ends lost 3 bases at V and 0 bases at J; junction bases unmatched: 8. Per germline, CDR1 LNHDA and CDR2 SQIVND (reference sequence). This CDR3 comprises 17 residues. CDR3 nucleotides: TGTGCCAGTAGTATTTTTCGAGCGGGACCCTCCTACAATGAGCAGTTCTTC. This codes for CASSIFRAGPSYNEQFF.

This rearrangement joins TRBV28 to TRBJ1-4; perhaps TRBD1 as D (5 bases). Germline CDR1 and CDR2: MDHEN and SYDVKM. The CDR3 is 15 amino acids. Trimming took off 6 bases at V and 6 bases at J, with 17 bases between the two ends. The CDR3 DNA reads as TGTGCCAGCAGCCTCATGGGGGGTTTGGATGAAAAACTGTTTTTT. Protein product: CASSLMGGLDEKLFF.

J is TRBJ2-3 and V is TRBV3-1 (or the pseudogene TRBV3-2); D is unclear. With 0 bases removed from V and 5 bases from J, the gap between germline ends came to 18 bases. This CDR3 has 17 residues. Germline V lookup: CDR1 LGHDT, CDR2 YNNKEL (reference sequence). The CDR3 coding sequence is TGTGCCAGCAGCCAAGATGTCCCAGGTCGGCCTGGAGATACGCAGTATTTT. This encodes CASSQDVPGRPGDTQYF.

The CDR3 spells CASSFPGTGGTEAFF. In DNA, the CDR3 is TGTGCCAGCAGTTTCCCCGGGACAGGGGGCACTGAAGCTTTCTTT. The V and J genes are TRBV28 and TRBJ1-1; 11 positions agree with TRBD1. Per the germline V gene, CDR1 is MDHEN and CDR2 is SYDVKM. The CDR3 covers 15 residues. The V gene end was trimmed by 3 bases and the J gene end by 4 bases; junction bases not matched to a gene: 4. Supplemented by reference TRBV28 and TRBJ1-1, the full variable domain reads DVKVTQSSRYLVKRTGEKVFLECVQDMDHENMFWYRQDPGLGLRLIYFSYDVKMKEKGDIPEGYSVSREKKERFSLILESASTNQTSMYLCASSFPGTGGTEAFFGQGTRLTVV.

This chain joins TRBV6-5 and TRBJ2-2; 7 nucleotides line up with TRBD2. There are 15 residues in the CDR3. Germline CDR1 reads MNHEY; CDR2 reads SVGAGI. V dropped 6 bases and J dropped 4; count of bases not matched to a gene: 8. CDR3 nucleotides: TGTGCCAGCAGGGTAACGGGGGGTTCCACCGGGGAGCTGTTTTTT. Encoded protein: CASRVTGGSTGELFF.

This rearrangement joins TRBV4-1 to TRBJ2-7; D is unresolved. CDR1 and CDR2 from the germline V gene are MGHRA and YSYEKL. The CDR3 is 14 amino acids. V was clipped by 1 base and J by 2 bases, with 9 bases between them. The CDR3 is CASSQGIGPYEQYF. CDR3 DNA: TGCGCCAGCAGCCAAGGGATAGGGCCCTACGAGCAGTACTTC.

The chain uses TRBV25-1 and TRBJ2-1; D remains unclear. The CDR3 runs 13 residues. Germline V CDR1 and CDR2: MGHDK, SYGVNS. V was shortened by 4 bases and J by 9 bases, with 13 bases between the two germline ends. The CDR3 loop is CASSVGWVGEQFF. The DNA for the CDR3 is TGTGCCAGCAGTGTTGGGTGGGTCGGTGAGCAGTTCTTC.

The chain has TRBV24-1 and TRBJ2-5; D possibly matches TRBD1 or TRBD2 (6 bases each). This CDR3 has 16 residues. The V and J ends lost 2 bases and 2 bases respectively, with 14 bases between them. CDR1 KGHDR and CDR2 SFDVKD come from the germline V gene. CDR3 DNA: TGTGCCACCAGTGATTCAGGGGCGACTAGGCAAGAGACCCAGTACTTC. It is translated as CATSDSGATRQETQYF.

The genes are TRBV4-2 and TRBJ2-7; D unclear. The V end lost 1 base, the J end lost 4 bases, and 11 bases lay between the germline ends. Looked up from germline, CDR1 is LGHNA and CDR2 is YNFKEQ. The CDR3 totals 14 residues. CDR3 coding DNA: TGTGCCAGCAGCCAAGTGGTCGGCAGGTACGAGCAGTACTTC. This gives the protein CASSQVVGRYEQYF.

In DNA, the CDR3 is TGTGCCAGCAGCCAAGCACAGCATTACAATGAGCAGTTCTTC. Amino acid sequence: CASSQAQHYNEQFF. The rearrangement uses TRBV3-1 (or the pseudogene TRBV3-2) and TRBJ2-1, with D uncertain. The CDR3 totals 14 residues. The germline V gene encodes CDR1 LGHDT and CDR2 YNNKEL (reference sequence). The V and J ends lost 1 base and 4 bases respectively, with 8 bases between them.

V gene TRBV19 combines with J gene TRBJ2-3, with a tentative D call TRBD1 (6 bases). Germline lookup yields CDR1 LNHDA and CDR2 SQIVND (reference sequence). V lost 4 bases to trimming and J lost 4 bases, with 9 bases between them. This CDR3 has 13 amino acids. The CDR3 loop reads CASSNRVADTQYF. CDR3 bases: TGTGCCAGTAGTAACAGGGTAGCAGATACGCAGTATTTT.